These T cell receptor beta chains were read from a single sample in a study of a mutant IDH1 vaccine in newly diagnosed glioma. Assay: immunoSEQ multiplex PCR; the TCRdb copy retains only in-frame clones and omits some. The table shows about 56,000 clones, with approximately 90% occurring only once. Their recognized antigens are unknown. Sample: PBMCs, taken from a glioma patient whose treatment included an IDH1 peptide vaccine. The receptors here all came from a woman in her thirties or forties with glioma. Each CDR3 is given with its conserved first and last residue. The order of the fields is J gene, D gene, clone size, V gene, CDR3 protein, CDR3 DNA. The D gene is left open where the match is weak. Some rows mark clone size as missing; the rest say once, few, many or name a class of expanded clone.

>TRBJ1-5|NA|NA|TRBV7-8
CASSFRGDQPQHF
TGTGCCAGCAGCTTCAGGGGAGATCAGCCCCAGCATTTT
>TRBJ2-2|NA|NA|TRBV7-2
CASSTLGVLNTGELFF
TGTGCCAGCAGCACCCTGGGGGTGTTAAACACCGGGGAGCTGTTTTTT
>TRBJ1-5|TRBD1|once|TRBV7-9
CASSATTGGNQPQHF
TGTGCCAGCAGCGCTACGACAGGGGGCAATCAGCCCCAGCATTTT
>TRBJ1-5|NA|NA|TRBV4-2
CASSQDRASQGPQHF
TGTGCCAGCAGCCAAGACAGGGCTTCTCAGGGGCCCCAGCATTTT
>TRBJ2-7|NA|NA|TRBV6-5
CASNRDGSYEQYF
TGTGCCAGCAACAGGGACGGTTCCTACGAGCAGTACTTC
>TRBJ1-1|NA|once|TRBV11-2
CASSPSGRRFKAFF
TGTGCCAGCAGCCCAAGTGGGCGACGATTTAAAGCTTTCTTT
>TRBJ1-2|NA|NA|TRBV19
CASSMTRDTYTF
TGTGCCAGTAGTATGACCAGGGACACCTACACCTTC
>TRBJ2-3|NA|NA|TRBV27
CASGPYGGADTQYF
TGTGCCAGCGGCCCCTACGGGGGTGCAGATACGCAGTATTTT
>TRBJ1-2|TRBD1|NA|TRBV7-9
CASSSDRVGGYTF
TGTGCCAGCAGCTCCGACAGGGTGGGTGGCTACACCTTC
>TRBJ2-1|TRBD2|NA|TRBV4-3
CASSQDSLAGGYNEQFF
TGCGCCAGCAGCCAAGATTCCCTAGCGGGGGGGTACAATGAGCAGTTCTTC
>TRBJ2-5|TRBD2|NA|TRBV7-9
CASTLVAGGGETQYF
TGTGCCAGCACCTTGGTAGCGGGAGGAGGGGAGACCCAGTACTTC
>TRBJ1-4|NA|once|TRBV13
CASSPRGNEKLFF
TGTGCCAGCAGTCCTCGGGGGAATGAAAAACTGTTTTTT
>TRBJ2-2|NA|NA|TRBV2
CASRIRDTTGELFF
TGTGCCAGCAGAATCCGGGACACGACCGGGGAGCTGTTTTTT
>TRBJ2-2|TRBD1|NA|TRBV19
CASSIGGQGYTGELFF
TGTGCCAGTAGTATTGGGGGACAGGGGTACACCGGGGAGCTGTTTTTT
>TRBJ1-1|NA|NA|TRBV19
CASSIDPRAGTEAFF
TGTGCCAGTAGTATAGATCCCAGGGCGGGCACTGAAGCTTTCTTT
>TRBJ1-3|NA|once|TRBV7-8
CASSLRGNTIYF
TGTGCCAGCAGCTTACGGGGAAACACCATATATTTT
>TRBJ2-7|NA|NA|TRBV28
CASSPAAGFAYEQYF
TGTGCCAGCAGTCCTGCTGCGGGGTTCGCCTACGAGCAGTACTTC
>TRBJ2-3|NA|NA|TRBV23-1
CASSQCRQTDTQYF
TGCGCCAGCAGTCAATGTCGGCAGACAGATACGCAGTATTTT
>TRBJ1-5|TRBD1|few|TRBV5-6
CASSRTGGNQPQHF
TGTGCCAGCAGCCGGACAGGGGGCAATCAGCCCCAGCATTTT
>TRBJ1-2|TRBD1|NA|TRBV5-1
CASSLSPLTGVGYTF
TGCGCCAGCAGCTTGTCTCCCCTGACAGGGGTTGGCTACACCTTC
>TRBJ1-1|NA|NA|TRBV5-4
CASSLAQGRGNTEAFF
TGTGCCAGCAGCTTGGCGCAGGGGCGGGGAAACACTGAAGCTTTCTTT
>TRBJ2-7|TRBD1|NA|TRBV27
CASRRQGGTGEQYF
TGTGCCAGCAGGCGACAGGGTGGAACGGGCGAGCAGTACTTC
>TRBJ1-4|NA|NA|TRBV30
CAWSPVVAEKLFF
TGTGCCTGGAGTCCGGTGGTTGCTGAAAAACTGTTTTTT
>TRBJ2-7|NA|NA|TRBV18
CASSPQTSEQYF
TGTGCCAGCTCACCACAGACTTCCGAGCAGTACTTC
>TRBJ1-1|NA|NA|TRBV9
CASSGKALNTEAFF
TGTGCCAGCAGCGGAAAAGCTTTAAACACTGAAGCTTTCTTT
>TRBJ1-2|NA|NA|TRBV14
CASSQGFVGVGANYGYTF
TGTGCCAGCAGCCAAGGTTTCGTCGGGGTGGGAGCTAACTATGGCTACACCTTC
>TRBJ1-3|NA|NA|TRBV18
CASSPNSISGNTIYF
TGTGCCAGCTCACCCAACAGTATTTCTGGAAACACCATATATTTT
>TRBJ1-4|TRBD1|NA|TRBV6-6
CASSSGTVSNEKLFF
TGTGCCAGCAGTTCCGGGACAGTTTCTAATGAAAAACTGTTTTTT
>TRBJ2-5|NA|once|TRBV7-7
CAAGNRGEETQYF
TGTGCTGCGGGGAACAGGGGTGAAGAGACCCAGTACTTC
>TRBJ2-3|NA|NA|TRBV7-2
CASSFSAGEWDTQYF
TGTGCCAGCAGCTTCTCGGCAGGGGAGTGGGATACGCAGTATTTT
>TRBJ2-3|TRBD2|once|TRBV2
CATAGGVGDTQYF
TGTGCCACCGCGGGGGGCGTGGGAGATACGCAGTATTTT
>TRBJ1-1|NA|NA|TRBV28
CASSFGGTEAFF
TGTGCCAGCAGTTTCGGAGGGACTGAAGCTTTCTTT
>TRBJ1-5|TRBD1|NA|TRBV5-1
CASQGDWIPGNQPQHF
TGCGCCAGCCAGGGGGATTGGATCCCGGGCAATCAGCCCCAGCATTTT
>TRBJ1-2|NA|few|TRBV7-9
CASSFSMGRGSYTF
TGTGCCAGCAGCTTTTCCATGGGCCGGGGAAGCTACACCTTC
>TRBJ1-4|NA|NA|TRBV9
CASSPRPNEKLFF
TGTGCCAGCAGCCCCCGGCCTAATGAAAAACTGTTTTTT
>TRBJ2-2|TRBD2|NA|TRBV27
CASSSGTSGASRELFF
TGTGCCAGCAGTAGCGGGACTAGCGGGGCGAGCAGGGAGCTGTTTTTT
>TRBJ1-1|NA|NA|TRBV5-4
CASSLGQAMNTEAFF
TGTGCCAGCAGCTTGGGTCAGGCTATGAACACTGAAGCTTTCTTT
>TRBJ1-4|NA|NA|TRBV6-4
CASSDGVSEKLFF
TGTGCCAGCAGTGACGGGGTATCAGAAAAACTGTTTTTT
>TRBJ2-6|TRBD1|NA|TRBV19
CASRTGDSGANVLTF
TGTGCCAGTAGGACAGGGGACTCTGGGGCCAACGTCCTGACTTTC
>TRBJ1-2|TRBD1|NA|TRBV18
CASSPGQVPNYGYTF
TGTGCCAGCTCACCAGGACAGGTCCCTAACTATGGCTACACCTTC
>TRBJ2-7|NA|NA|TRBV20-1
CSARHGHEQYF
TGCAGTGCTAGGCACGGGCACGAGCAGTACTTC
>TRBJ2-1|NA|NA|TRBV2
CASSAEWDNEQFF
TGTGCCAGCAGTGCGGAATGGGACAATGAGCAGTTCTTC
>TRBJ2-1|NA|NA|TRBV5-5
CASSEKFLSGGLYNEQFF
TGTGCCAGCAGCGAAAAATTTTTGAGCGGAGGCCTCTACAATGAGCAGTTCTTC
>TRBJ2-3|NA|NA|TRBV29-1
CSVLHAGSVTDTQYF
TGCAGCGTCCTCCACGCAGGGTCCGTAACAGATACGCAGTATTTT
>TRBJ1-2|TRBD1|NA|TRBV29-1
CSVSQTGSYGYTF
TGCAGCGTCAGCCAGACAGGGAGCTATGGCTACACCTTC
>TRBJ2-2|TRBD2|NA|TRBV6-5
CASSYSSGTNTGELFF
TGTGCCAGCAGTTACTCCAGCGGGACGAACACCGGGGAGCTGTTTTTT
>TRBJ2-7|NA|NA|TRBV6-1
CASSEAQGGEQYF
TGTGCCAGCAGTGAAGCTCAGGGGGGCGAGCAGTACTTC
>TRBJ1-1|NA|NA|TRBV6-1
CASSKSGGSAFF
TGTGCCAGCAGTAAGAGTGGGGGGTCGGCTTTCTTT